These 15 T cell receptor beta chains came from one sample sequenced in a study of spatial heterogeneity in lung cancer. MiXCR was run by TCRdb on the 5' RACE reads, yielding one entry per CDR3 protein. This sample has roughly 72,000 distinct CDR3 sequences; 8% to 9% occur once, and the top ten carry 1.9%. Time point meaning: blood at routine non-recurrence follow-up after resection. This material consisted of PBMCs, taken at follow-up. Source of these receptors: a female donor with early-stage non-small cell lung cancer.

This clonotype was seen a handful of times. The J gene is TRBJ2-3, the V gene TRBV7-8, with a weak D call TRBD2 (6 bases). The ends were cut back, 4 bases at V and 4 bases at J, with 9 bases in the middle. Germline CDR1 SGHVS, CDR2 FQNEAQ. This CDR3 has 13 residues. The CDR3 spells CASSWGLSDTQYF. The CDR3 DNA is TGTGCCAGCAGCTGGGGACTGTCAGATACGCAGTATTTT.

As for this clonotype: The CDR3 does not close with the conserved phenylalanine or tryptophan, likely indicating a read error. The V and J genes are TRBV20-1 and TRBJ2-5; TRBD1 aligns across 12 bases. The CDR3 sequence is 13 residues long. Unmatched junction bases numbered 6, after V lost 7 bases and J lost 6 bases. The germline V gene has CDR1 DFQATT and CDR2 SNEGSKA (reference sequence). This CDR3 is CSVTGQGAKTQYL. The CDR3 DNA follows: TGCAGTGTTACGGGACAGGGGGCGAAGACCCAGTACCTC.

This clonotype was detected many times. The V call is TRBV4-2, the J call TRBJ2-3; tentative D call: TRBD2 (6 bases). V was clipped by 0 bases and J by 2 bases, with 15 bases between them. Per germline, CDR1 LGHNA and CDR2 YNFKEQ. The length of the CDR3 is 17 residues. This CDR3 reads CASSQDTRGTHTDTQYF. The CDR3 nucleotides read TGTGCCAGCAGCCAAGACACCCGCGGGACCCACACAGATACGCAGTATTTT.

The chain couples TRBV7-9 to TRBJ1-2, with unresolved D. Between the trimmed V and J ends, which lost 8 bases and 8 bases, there was a span of 12 bases. Germline V gene lookup returns CDR1 SEHNR and CDR2 FQNEAQ (reference sequence). The CDR3 totals 11 residues. CDR3: CASGTGTGYTF. In DNA, the CDR3 is TGTGCCAGCGGAACCGGAACGGGCTACACCTTC.

There are many counts of this clonotype. The CDR3 DNA is TGTGCCAGCAGTTATTGGAGCTCGCTGGGGGACGAGCAGTACTTC. It translates to CASSYWSSLGDEQYF. V and J are TRBV12-3 or TRBV12-4 and TRBJ2-7; D could derive from TRBD1 or TRBD2 (5 bases each). Trimming left V 4 bases short and J 5 bases short, with 18 bases between. The CDR3 is 15 residues long.

Many counts were recorded for this clonotype. The rearrangement uses TRBV28 and TRBJ2-1; D perhaps matches TRBD2 (5 bases). This CDR3 spans 13 amino acids. V was cut by 8 bases and J by 8 bases, with 16 bases left in between. Germline-derived CDR1 and CDR2 are MDHEN and SYDVKM. CDR3 sequence reads: CASGRASLYEQFF. CDR3 coding DNA: TGTGCCAGCGGGCGGGCAAGTCTTTATGAGCAGTTCTTC.

This clonotype was seen a few times. The rearrangement joins TRBV7-8 to TRBJ1-5, with a possible D match to TRBD1 (5 bases). The CDR3 contains 16 residues. Per germline, CDR1 SGHVS and CDR2 FQNEAQ. Trimming left V 4 bases short and J 1 base short, with 14 bases between. The CDR3 bases are TGTGCCAGCAGCTCCCCCCTCGGGGGAAGCAATCAGCCCCAGCATTTT. This sequence encodes CASSSPLGGSNQPQHF.

The rearrangement joins TRBV15 to TRBJ1-2, with D unresolved. V dropped 0 bases and J dropped 8 bases, with 16 bases sitting between them. CDR1 and CDR2 (germline): LNHNV, YYDKDF (reference sequence). This CDR3 comprises 15 residues. Here the CDR3 reads CATSRDAPTLGGYTF. Here the CDR3 DNA reads TGTGCCACCAGCAGAGATGCCCCCACACTAGGCGGCTACACCTTC.

This clonotype was seen ten or more times. The rearrangement uses TRBV19 and TRBJ2-3, with a tentative D call TRBD2 (7 bases). Deletions cut 7 bases from V and 6 bases from J, with 20 bases between. In germline, CDR1 is LNHDA, CDR2 SQIVND (reference sequence). There are 15 residues in the CDR3. CDR3 in amino acids: CASKPRGAVADTQYF. Here the CDR3 DNA reads TGTGCCAGTAAACCCCGGGGGGCCGTAGCCGATACGCAGTATTTT.

This clonotype was observed many times. The V and J genes are TRBV3-1 and TRBJ2-7, with 7 bases aligning to TRBD1. J lost 4 bases, V lost 8 bases, and 8 bases had no gene match. Germline loops: CDR1 LGHDT, CDR2 YNNKEL (reference sequence). The CDR3 runs 13 residues. In DNA form, the CDR3 reads TGTGCCAGCTGGAGACAGGGAGAATACGAGCAGTACTTC. Protein product: CASWRQGEYEQYF.

This clonotype was observed a handful of times. The chain links TRBV7-9 to TRBJ1-2; D gene uncertain. Germline-derived CDR1 and CDR2 are SEHNR and FQNEAQ (reference sequence). The germline V and J ends were trimmed by 2 bases and 10 bases, with 8 bases remaining between them. The CDR3 has 11 amino acids. The CDR3: CASSLNSFYTF. CDR3 nucleotides: TGTGCCAGCAGCTTAAACAGCTTCTACACCTTC.

This clonotype came up many times. This chain joins TRBV20-1 and TRBJ2-1, with 7 bases aligning to TRBD1. The V gene's germline CDR1 is DFQATT and CDR2 SNEGSKA (reference sequence). The trim removed 4 bases at V and 9 bases at J, leaving 9 bases unmatched. This CDR3 region has 13 residues. The CDR3 nucleotides read TGCAGTGCTAAGGGGGCGGCGGTGAGTGAGCAGTTCTTC. Its protein is CSAKGAAVSEQFF.

To note about this clonotype: A much bigger clone sits one base away, suggesting this may be a read error. Likely a read error: the CDR3 ends without its conserved phenylalanine or tryptophan. The rearrangement uses TRBV12-3 or TRBV12-4 and TRBJ2-5; D may be TRBD1 (6 bases). Between the trimmed V and J ends, which lost 4 bases and 2 bases, there was a span of 11 bases. The CDR3 has 14 residues. CDR3 coding DNA: TGTGCCAGCAGTTCAGGACAGTTACAAGAGACCCAGTACATC. Its translation: CASSSGQLQETQYI.

This clonotype was recorded a few times. The rearrangement uses TRBV18 and TRBJ1-5; no clear D gene. Per the germline V gene, CDR1 is KGHSH and CDR2 is LQKENI. V lost 2 bases and J 4 bases, leaving 15 bases between the germline ends. The CDR3 is 16 amino acids. The CDR3, as DNA: TGTGCCAGCTCACCAGGCTCTGCGGGTGATAATCAGCCCCAGCATTTT. It yields the protein CASSPGSAGDNQPQHF.

This chain joins TRBV2 and TRBJ2-1, with TRBD2 matching over 12 bases. Germline assignment: CDR1 SNHLY and CDR2 FYNNEI. This CDR3 spans 16 amino acids. Trimming at V came to 4 bases and at J to 7 bases, leaving 8 bases not matched to a gene. The CDR3 loop reads CASSGSSGRALNEQFF. CDR3 in DNA: TGTGCCAGCAGTGGGTCTAGCGGGAGGGCCTTAAATGAGCAGTTCTTC.